These T cell receptor beta chains were read from a single sample in a study of regulatory T cells in long-lasting Graves disease. TCRdb re-called the reads with MiXCR, one entry per CDR3 protein. The sample yields approximately 600 distinct CDR3 sequences, about four fifths seen once. The material sequenced was peripheral blood mononuclear cells (PBMCs), taken with antithyroid drug treatment, in newly diagnosed or persistent Graves disease (not recorded which). All receptors derive from a female donor with Graves disease. The CDR3 runs from the conserved cysteine through the conserved F or W. D genes are given only for firm matches. Clone size is shown for a subset of rows, as once, few, many or a class of expanded clone.

clone size,D gene,CDR3 length,J gene,V gene,CDR3 protein,CDR3 DNA
once,.,15,TRBJ1-5,TRBV19,CASSPGGGLNQPQHF,TGTGCCAGTAGTCCCGGCGGGGGGCTAAATCAGCCCCAGCATTTT
.,.,15,TRBJ2-1,TRBV30,CAWRVSGLSYNEQFF,TGTGCCTGGAGGGTTTCGGGCCTCTCCTACAATGAGCAGTTCTTC
.,.,15,TRBJ1-2,TRBV24-1,CATSDPSGADSGYTF,TGTGCCACCAGTGATCCGTCGGGAGCAGACAGCGGCTACACCTTC
.,.,12,TRBJ2-7,TRBV7-2,CASSRRGSERYF,TGTGCCAGCTCAAGAAGGGGAAGCGAGCGGTACTTC
.,.,15,TRBJ2-1,TRBV12-3/TRBV12-4,CASSLLESSYNEQFF,TGTGCCAGCAGTTTACTAGAGAGCTCCTACAATGAGCAGTTCTTC
.,.,14,TRBJ2-2,TRBV24-1,CATSDLQFTGELFF,TGTGCCACCAGTGATTTGCAATTCACCGGGGAGCTGTTTTTT
.,.,14,TRBJ1-6,TRBV4-1,CASSQDLEVTRIHF,TGCGCCAGCAGCCAAGATCTGGAGGTGACGCGCATCCACTTT
.,.,15,TRBJ2-7,TRBV6-1,CASRTREGGSYEQYF,TGTGCCAGCAGGACCAGGGAGGGGGGCTCCTACGAGCAGTACTTC
.,.,14,TRBJ1-6,TRBV2,CASSQSSYNSPLHF,TGTGCCAGCAGTCAGAGCTCCTATAATTCACCCCTCCACTTT
.,TRBD2,15,TRBJ2-3,TRBV20-1,CSAKWTSSSTDTQYF,TGCAGTGCGAAGTGGACTAGCAGCAGCACAGATACGCAGTATTTT
.,.,16,TRBJ1-2,TRBV5-6,CASSLVPRTHGYGYTF,TGTGCCAGCAGCTTGGTCCCCAGGACGCACGGCTATGGCTACACCTTC
.,TRBD1,15,TRBJ2-3,TRBV5-8,CASSFRQGGSDTQYF,TGTGCCAGCAGCTTTCGACAGGGTGGCTCAGATACGCAGTATTTT